This T cell receptor (beta chain) was identified in a study of blood T cell repertoires in COVID-19. The overall study: Recovered status in Cohort 3 required two negative PCRs, clearance, or symptom resolution. Sources were T cells, B-cell-depleted T cells, or PBMCs; the material itself was cDNA or gDNA.

The CDR3 runs 15 residues. The J segment lost 2 bases and the V segment lost 6 bases, leaving 7 bases of the junction unmatched. Germline V lookup: CDR1 SEHNR, CDR2 FQNEAQ (reference sequence). Participants' own reports of clinical history determined their cohort assignment. Produced via immunoSEQ multiplex PCR; TCRdb's table is partial and in-frame only. The sample records fewer than 200,000 clones, about 88% being singletons. The sample was PBMCs or T cells enriched from blood (not recorded which). The receptor was isolated from a woman in her thirties or forties in a cohort exposed to, infected with or recovered from COVID-19 (not recorded which). The genes are TRBV7-9 and TRBJ2-5; the match to TRBD2 covers 9 bases. CDR3 protein: CASSPAGGRQETQYF. The CDR3 DNA is TGTGCCAGCAGTCCCGCGGGAGGGCGACAAGAGACCCAGTACTTC.